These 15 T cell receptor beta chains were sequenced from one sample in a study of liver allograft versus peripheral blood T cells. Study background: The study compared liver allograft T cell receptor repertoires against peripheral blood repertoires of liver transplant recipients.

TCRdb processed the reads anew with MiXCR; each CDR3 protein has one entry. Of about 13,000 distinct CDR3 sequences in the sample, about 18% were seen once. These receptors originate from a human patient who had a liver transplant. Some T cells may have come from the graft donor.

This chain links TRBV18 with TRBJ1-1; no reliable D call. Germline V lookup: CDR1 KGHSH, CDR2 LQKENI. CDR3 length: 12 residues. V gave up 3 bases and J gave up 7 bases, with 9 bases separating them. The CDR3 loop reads CASSPTAGEAFF. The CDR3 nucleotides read TGTGCCAGCTCACCGACCGCAGGTGAAGCTTTCTTT.

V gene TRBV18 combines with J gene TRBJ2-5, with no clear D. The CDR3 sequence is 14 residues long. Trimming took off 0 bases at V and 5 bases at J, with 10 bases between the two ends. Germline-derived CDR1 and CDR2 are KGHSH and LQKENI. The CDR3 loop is CASSPPNAWETQYF. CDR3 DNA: TGTGCCAGCTCACCACCAAACGCCTGGGAGACCCAGTACTTC.

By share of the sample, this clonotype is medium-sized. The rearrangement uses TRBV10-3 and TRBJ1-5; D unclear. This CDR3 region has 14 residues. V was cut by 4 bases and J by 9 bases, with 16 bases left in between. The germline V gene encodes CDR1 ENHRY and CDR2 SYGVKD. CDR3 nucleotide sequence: TGTGCCATCAGTGTCCGGCCCACCGAGGGGCCCCAGCATTTT. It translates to CAISVRPTEGPQHF.

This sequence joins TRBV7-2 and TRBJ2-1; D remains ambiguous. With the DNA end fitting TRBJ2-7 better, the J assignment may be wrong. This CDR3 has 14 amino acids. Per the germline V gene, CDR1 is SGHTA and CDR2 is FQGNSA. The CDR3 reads CASSLAGWSYEQYF. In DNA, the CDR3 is TGTGCCAGCAGCTTAGCGGGTTGGAGCTACGAGCAGTACTTC.

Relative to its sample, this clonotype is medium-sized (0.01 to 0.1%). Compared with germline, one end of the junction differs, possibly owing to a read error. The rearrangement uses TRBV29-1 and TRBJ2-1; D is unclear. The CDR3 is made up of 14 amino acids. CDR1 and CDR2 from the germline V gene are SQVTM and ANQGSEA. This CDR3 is CSAESNERGNEQFF. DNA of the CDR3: TGCAGCGCTGAATCGAACGAACGAGGCAATGAGCAGTTCTTC.

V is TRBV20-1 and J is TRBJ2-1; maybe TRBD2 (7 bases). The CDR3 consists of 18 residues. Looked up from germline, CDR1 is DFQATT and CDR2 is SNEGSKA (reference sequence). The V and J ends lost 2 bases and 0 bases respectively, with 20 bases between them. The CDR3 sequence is CSARSIRGRASSYNEQFF. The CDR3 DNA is TGCAGTGCTAGATCAATAAGGGGGAGGGCCAGCTCCTACAATGAGCAGTTCTTC.

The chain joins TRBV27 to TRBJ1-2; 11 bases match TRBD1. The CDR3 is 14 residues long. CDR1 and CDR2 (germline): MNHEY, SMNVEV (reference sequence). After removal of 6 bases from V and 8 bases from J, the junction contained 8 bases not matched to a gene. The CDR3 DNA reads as TGTGCCAGCAGCCCGGGACAGGGGGAAAGGGGCTACACCTTC. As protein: CASSPGQGERGYTF.

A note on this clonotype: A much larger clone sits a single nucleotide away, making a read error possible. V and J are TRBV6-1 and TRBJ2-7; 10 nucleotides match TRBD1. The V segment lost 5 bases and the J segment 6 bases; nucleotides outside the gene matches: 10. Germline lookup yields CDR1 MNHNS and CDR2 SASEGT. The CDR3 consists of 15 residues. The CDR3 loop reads CASSIQTRDRGEQYF. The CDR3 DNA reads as TGTGCCAGCAGTATCCAAACCCGGGACAGGGGCGAGCAGTACTTC.

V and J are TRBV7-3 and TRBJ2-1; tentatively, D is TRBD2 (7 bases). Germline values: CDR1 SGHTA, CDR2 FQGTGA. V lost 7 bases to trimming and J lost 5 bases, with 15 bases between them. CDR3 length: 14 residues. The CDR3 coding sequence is TGTGCCAGCACCCCCCAGCGGGACAACAATGAGCAGTTCTTC. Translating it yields CASTPQRDNNEQFF.

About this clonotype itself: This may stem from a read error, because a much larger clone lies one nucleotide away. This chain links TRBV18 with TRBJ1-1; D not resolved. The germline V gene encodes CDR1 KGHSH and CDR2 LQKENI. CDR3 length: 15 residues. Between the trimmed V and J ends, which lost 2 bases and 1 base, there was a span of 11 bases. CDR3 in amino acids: CASSPDQHQNTEAFF. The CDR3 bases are TGTGCCAGCTCACCAGATCAGCATCAGAACACTGAAGCTTTCTTT.

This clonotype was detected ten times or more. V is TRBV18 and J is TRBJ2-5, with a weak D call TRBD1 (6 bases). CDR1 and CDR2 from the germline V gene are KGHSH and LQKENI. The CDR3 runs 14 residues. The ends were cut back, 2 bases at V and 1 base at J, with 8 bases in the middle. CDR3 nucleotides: TGTGCCAGCTCACCAAACAGGGCCCAAGAGACCCAGTACTTC. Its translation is CASSPNRAQETQYF.

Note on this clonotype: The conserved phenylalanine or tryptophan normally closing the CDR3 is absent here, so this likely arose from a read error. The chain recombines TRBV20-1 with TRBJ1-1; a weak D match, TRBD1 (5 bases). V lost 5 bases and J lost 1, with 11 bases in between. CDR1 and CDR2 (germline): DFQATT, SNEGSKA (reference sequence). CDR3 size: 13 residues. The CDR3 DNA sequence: TGCAGTGCTTCGGAGGACACGAACACTGAAGCTTTCTTA. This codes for CSASEDTNTEAFL.

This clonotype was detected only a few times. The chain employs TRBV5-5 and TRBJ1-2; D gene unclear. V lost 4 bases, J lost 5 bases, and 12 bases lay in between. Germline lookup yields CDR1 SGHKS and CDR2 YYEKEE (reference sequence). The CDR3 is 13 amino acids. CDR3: CASSLRFEYGYTF. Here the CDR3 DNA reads TGTGCCAGCAGCCTCCGGTTCGAATATGGCTACACCTTC.

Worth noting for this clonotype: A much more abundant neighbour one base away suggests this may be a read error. This CDR3 reads CACGQDYNSPLHF. The CDR3 coding sequence is TGTGCCTGCGGACAGGACTATAATTCACCCCTCCACTTT. The chain links TRBV27 to TRBJ1-6; 7 nucleotides agree with TRBD1. The CDR3 covers 13 residues. V lost 11 bases and J lost 3; bases outside the gene matches: 4. Germline V lookup: CDR1 MNHEY, CDR2 SMNVEV (reference sequence).

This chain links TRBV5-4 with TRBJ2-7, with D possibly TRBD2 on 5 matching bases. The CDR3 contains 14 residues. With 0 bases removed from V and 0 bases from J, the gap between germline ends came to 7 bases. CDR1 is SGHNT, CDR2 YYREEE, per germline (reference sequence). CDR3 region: CASSLGEGSYEQYF. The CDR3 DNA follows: TGTGCCAGCAGCTTGGGTGAGGGCTCCTACGAGCAGTACTTC. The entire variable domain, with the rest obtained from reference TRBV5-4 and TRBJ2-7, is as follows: ETGVTQSPTHLIKTRGQQVTLRCSSQSGHNTVSWYQQALGQGPQFIFQYYREEENGRGNFPPRFSGLQFPNYSSELNVNALELDDSALYLCASSLGEGSYEQYFGPGTRLTVT.